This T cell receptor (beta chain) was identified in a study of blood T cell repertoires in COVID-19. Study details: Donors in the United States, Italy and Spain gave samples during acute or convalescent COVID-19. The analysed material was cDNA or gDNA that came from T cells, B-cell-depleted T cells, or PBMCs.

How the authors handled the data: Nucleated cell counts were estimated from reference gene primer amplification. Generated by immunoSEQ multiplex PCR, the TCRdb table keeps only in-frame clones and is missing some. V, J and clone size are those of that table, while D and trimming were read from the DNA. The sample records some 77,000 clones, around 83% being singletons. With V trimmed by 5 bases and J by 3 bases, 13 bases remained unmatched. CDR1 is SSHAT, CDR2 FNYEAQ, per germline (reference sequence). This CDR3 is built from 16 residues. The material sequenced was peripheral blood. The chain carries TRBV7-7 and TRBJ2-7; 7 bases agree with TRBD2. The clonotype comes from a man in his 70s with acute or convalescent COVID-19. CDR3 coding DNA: TGTGCCAGCAGCCCCTACTCGGGTGGGAGGGACTACGAGCAGTACTTC. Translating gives CASSPYSGGRDYEQYF.